These 22 T cell receptor beta chains were sequenced from one sample in a study of regulatory T cells in long-lasting Graves disease. Stated time point: newly diagnosed GD, antithyroid drugs for less than 3 months. With RNA extracted from PBMCs as input, the TCR library was made. Sequencing libraries for TCR beta were prepared with iRepertoire HTBI primers and Arm-PCR of CDR3 regions. TCRdb reprocessed the multiplex PCR reads with MiXCR, giving one entry per CDR3 protein. This sample has some 460,000 distinct CDR3 sequences, with about a sixth found just once. Another study also made use of these data, one on T cells in Graves' hyperthyroidism and ophthalmopathy.

Sample: peripheral blood mononuclear cells (PBMCs), taken at new diagnosis, from a patient treated with antithyroid drugs. The origin of the receptors is a man aged 35 to 55 with Graves disease.

This clonotype was observed at least ten times. The J gene is TRBJ2-7, the V gene TRBV20-1; 8 bases agree with TRBD1. The CDR3 consists of 15 residues. CDR1 and CDR2 (germline): DFQATT, SNEGSKA (reference sequence). Germline trimming cut 0 bases from V and 2 bases from J; bases unmatched to any gene: 6. The CDR3: CSARDPTGEAYEQYF. DNA of the CDR3: TGCAGTGCTAGAGATCCGACAGGGGAGGCCTACGAGCAGTACTTC.

This clonotype was detected many times. J is TRBJ2-1 and V is TRBV11-3; TRBD2 agrees at 9 bases. The V segment lost 5 bases and the J segment 4 bases; nucleotides outside the gene matches: 9. This CDR3 comprises 16 residues. Germline V gene lookup returns CDR1 SGHNT and CDR2 YENEEA. CDR3 nucleotides: TGTGCCAGCAGCCCCCTGGGAGCGGGAGGTTACAATGAGCAGTTCTTC. The encoded protein is CASSPLGAGGYNEQFF.

This chain uses TRBV14 with TRBJ2-1; D gene unclear. The V gene lost 3 bases and the J gene lost 4 bases, with 10 bases spanning the gap. Germline-derived CDR1 and CDR2 are SGHDN and FVKESK. The CDR3 length is 14 residues. The CDR3 nucleotides read TGTGCCAGCAGCCAGACGGGTCAGTACAATGAGCAGTTCTTC. Its protein is CASSQTGQYNEQFF.

V and J are TRBV7-3 and TRBJ2-3, with TRBD2 identical over 14 bases. From germline, CDR1 is SGHTA and CDR2 FQGTGA. CDR3 length: 16 residues. The trim removed 5 bases at V and 5 bases at J, leaving 6 bases unmatched. The CDR3 DNA follows: TGTGCCAGCAGCAGATCCGGGACTAGCGGGAGAGATACGCAGTATTTT. Translation gives CASSRSGTSGRDTQYF.

This clonotype has at least ten counts. The chain combines TRBV5-1 with TRBJ2-7; 7 bases align to TRBD1. The CDR3 is 14 amino acids. CDR1 and CDR2 from the germline V gene are SGHRS and YFSETQ. The V and J ends lost 3 bases and 3 bases, in that order; junction bases with no gene match: 6. This CDR3 is CASSSERDSYEQYF. CDR3 DNA sequence: TGCGCCAGCAGCTCCGAACGGGACAGCTACGAGCAGTACTTC.

This clonotype was observed at least ten times. An end of the junction differs from the germline gene, which may be a read error. The V gene is TRBV12-3 or TRBV12-4, the J gene TRBJ1-3; 7 nucleotides align to TRBD1. CDR3 size: 14 residues. The CDR3 sequence: CASSPQGFSGYRHF. The CDR3 DNA reads as TGTGCCAGCAGCCCACAGGGGTTCTCTGGGTACCGTCATTTT.

This clonotype came up many times. V and J are TRBV12-5 and TRBJ2-7, with no clear D. Germline-derived CDR1 and CDR2 are LGHNT and FRNRAP. The CDR3 contains 13 residues. The ends were cut back, 3 bases at V and 0 bases at J, with 6 bases in the middle. CDR3 nucleotide sequence: TGTGCTAGTGGTTTCTTTGACTCCTACGAGCAGTACTTC. Translated: CASGFFDSYEQYF.

In its sample, this clonotype was seen many times. This sequence joins TRBV3-1 and TRBJ2-3; possible D gene TRBD1, 6 bases. The length of the CDR3 is 13 residues. CDR1 is LGHDT, CDR2 YNNKEL, per germline (reference sequence). V gave up 4 bases and J gave up 4 bases, with 9 bases separating them. The chain's CDR3 is CASSLKGADTQYF. CDR3 DNA: TGTGCCAGCAGCCTTAAGGGGGCAGATACGCAGTATTTT.

The table lists this clonotype with a few counts. CDR3 coding DNA: TGTGCCAGCAGCTTTCCCCGGGACAGGTTACACGAGCAGTACTTC. As protein: CASSFPRDRLHEQYF. V usage is TRBV7-8 and J usage is TRBJ2-7; TRBD1 aligns across 8 bases. The CDR3 length is 15 residues. CDR1 is SGHVS, CDR2 FQNEAQ, per germline. V dropped 3 bases and J dropped 5; count of bases not matched to a gene: 9. The full variable domain, with the rest looked up from reference TRBV7-8 and TRBJ2-7, is GAGVSQSPRYKVAKRGQDVALRCDPISGHVSLFWYQQALGQGPEFLTYFQNEAQLDKSGLPSDRFFAERPEGSVSTLKIQRTQQEDSAVYLCASSFPRDRLHEQYFGPGTRLTVT.

Ten or more counts support this clonotype. The chain is built from TRBV7-9 and TRBJ2-3, with no clear D. Germline V gives CDR1 SEHNR, CDR2 FQNEAQ (reference sequence). Trimming stripped 5 bases from V and 7 bases from J, with 13 bases between. This CDR3 is 13 amino acids long. For the CDR3, the DNA is TGTGCCAGCAGCCCCCCGTCGGAATATACGCAGTATTTT. Translated, it gives CASSPPSEYTQYF. The whole variable domain, filled in from reference TRBV7-9 and TRBJ2-3, reads DTGVSQNPRHKITKRGQNVTFRCDPISEHNRLYWYRQTLGQGPEFLTYFQNEAQLEKSRLLSDRFSAERPKGSFSTLEIQRTEQGDSAMYLCASSPPSEYTQYFGPGTRLTVL.

The CDR3 is CASSLGSGTGVSYEQYF. The DNA for the CDR3 is TGTGCCAGCAGCTTAGGATCTGGGACAGGGGTCTCCTACGAGCAGTACTTC. The chain couples TRBV7-6 to TRBJ2-7, with 10 bases fitting TRBD1. V shed 1 base and J 0 bases; nucleotides not matched to a gene: 6. The CDR3 is 17 amino acids. Germline CDR1 SGHVS, CDR2 FNYEAQ.

Concerning this clonotype itself: This may arise from a read error, as a much more abundant clone is one base away. In this CDR3 the conserved last residue, phenylalanine or tryptophan, is missing, so a read error is likely. CDR3 in amino acids: CAIRPGTGGRNSPLHS. The CDR3 DNA reads as TGTGCCATCAGACCGGGGACAGGGGGCAGAAATTCACCCCTCCACTCT. The chain has TRBV10-3 and TRBJ1-6; 12 nucleotides align to TRBD1. The CDR3 has 16 amino acids. V dropped 6 bases and J dropped 7; count of bases not matched to a gene: 7. Germline lookup yields CDR1 ENHRY and CDR2 SYGVKD.

As to this clonotype: Given a much more abundant clone one base away, this may be a read error. The V and J genes are TRBV28 and TRBJ2-1; 7 bases are a match to TRBD2. The CDR3 totals 13 residues. Germline V CDR1 and CDR2: MDHEN, SYDVKM. CDR3 in amino acids: CASSASGHNKQFF. DNA for the CDR3: TGTGCCAGCAGTGCTAGCGGTCACAATAAGCAGTTCTTC.

This clonotype was found many times. CDR3 residues: CSARLNTDTQYF. The CDR3 DNA is TGCAGTGCTAGACTTAACACAGATACGCAGTATTTT. The V gene is TRBV20-1, the J gene TRBJ2-3; D gene ambiguous. From germline, CDR1 is DFQATT and CDR2 SNEGSKA (reference sequence). The V and J ends lost 2 bases and 2 bases respectively, with 5 bases between them. This CDR3 has 12 residues.

This clonotype showed up many times. The rearrangement uses TRBV20-1 and TRBJ2-7, with 9 bases identical to TRBD1. This CDR3 region has 13 residues. The germline V gene encodes CDR1 DFQATT and CDR2 SNEGSKA (reference sequence). The V segment lost 4 bases and the J segment 3 bases; nucleotides outside the gene matches: 4. CDR3 residues: CSAIRDRVYEQYF. CDR3 sequence (DNA): TGCAGTGCTATCCGGGACAGGGTCTACGAGCAGTACTTC.

This chain joins TRBV3-1 and TRBJ1-4; TRBD1 agrees at 9 bases. V lost 5 bases to trimming and J lost 7 bases; unmatched junction nucleotides: 8. The CDR3 consists of 15 residues. From germline, CDR1 is LGHDT and CDR2 YNNKEL (reference sequence). The CDR3 DNA is TGTGCCAGCAGCTTCCGGACAGGGGTAATTGAAAAACTGTTTTTT. This gives the protein CASSFRTGVIEKLFF.

The chain recombines TRBV24-1 with TRBJ2-5, with TRBD2 as a possible D gene (6 bases). V was cut by 1 base and J by 5 bases, with 16 bases left in between. CDR1 and CDR2 from the germline V gene are KGHDR and SFDVKD. There are 16 residues in the CDR3. This CDR3 reads CATSDFRGGGRETQYF. CDR3 in DNA: TGTGCCACCAGTGATTTTCGGGGAGGTGGCAGGGAGACCCAGTACTTC.

This clonotype was detected many times. This chain links TRBV5-6 with TRBJ2-5; 8 bases are a match to TRBD1. Germline-derived CDR1 and CDR2 are SGHDT and YYEEEE. The ends lost 2 bases at V and 3 bases at J; junction bases unmatched: 3. This CDR3 contains 14 residues. CDR3 sequence (DNA): TGTGCCAGCAGCTTTCAACAGGGGGAAGAGACCCAGTACTTC. It encodes CASSFQQGEETQYF. Looking up the rest from reference TRBV5-6 and TRBJ2-5 gives the full variable domain: DAGVTQSPTHLIKTRGQQVTLRCSPKSGHDTVSWYQQALGQGPQFIFQYYEEEERQRGNFPDRFSGHQFPNYSSELNVNALLLGDSALYLCASSFQQGEETQYFGPGTRLLVL.

This clonotype was seen at least ten times. This chain links TRBV7-3 with TRBJ2-3; no definite D call. This CDR3 spans 15 amino acids. The V end was cut by 5 bases, the J end by 0 bases, with 12 bases between. CDR1 and CDR2 from the germline V gene are SGHTA and FQGTGA. CDR3 in amino acids: CASSERRASTDTQYF. CDR3 in DNA: TGTGCCAGCAGCGAGCGACGGGCTAGCACAGATACGCAGTATTTT. Filled out from reference TRBV7-3 and TRBJ2-3, the complete variable domain reads GAGVSQTPSNKVTEKGKYVELRCDPISGHTALYWYRQSLGQGPEFLIYFQGTGAADDSGLPNDRFFAVRPEGSVSTLKIQRTERGDSAVYLCASSERRASTDTQYFGPGTRLTVL.

This clonotype was observed at least ten times. The chain combines TRBV28 with TRBJ2-7; 9 nucleotides agree with TRBD1. Germline values: CDR1 MDHEN, CDR2 SYDVKM. J gave up 0 bases and V 5 bases, and 5 bases lay outside the gene matches. The CDR3 is made up of 15 amino acids. In nucleotides, the CDR3 is TGTGCCAGCAGTACGCCGGGACAGGGCTCCTACGAGCAGTACTTC. Its translation: CASSTPGQGSYEQYF.

In regard to this clonotype: A much larger clone lies one base from this, so it may be a read error. The chain employs TRBV27 and TRBJ2-7; possible D gene TRBD1, 5 bases. Trimming cost V 6 bases and J 3 bases, with 18 bases left between them. The CDR3 totals 15 residues. Germline V lookup: CDR1 MNHEY, CDR2 SMNVEV (reference sequence). CDR3 nucleotide sequence: TGTGCCAGCAGGACCCGGTTAGGGGAAGGCTACGAGCAGTACTTC. Translating gives CASRTRLGEGYEQYF.

This clonotype showed up many times. J is TRBJ2-5 and V is TRBV14; weak D call: TRBD1 (6 bases). The length of the CDR3 is 13 residues. Deletions cut 4 bases from V and 7 bases from J, with 13 bases between. Germline CDR1 reads SGHDN; CDR2 reads FVKESK. The DNA of the CDR3 is TGTGCCAGCAGCCTACAGGGAATCGGGACCCAGTACTTC. This translates into CASSLQGIGTQYF.